Detailed here is one T cell receptor (beta chain). Time point noted: cycle 4 day 1 (C4D1), after more than five weeks of nivolumab. Each and every patient relapsed after autologous stem cell transplantation, and patients got differing brentuximab vedotin exposure. Isolation of CD4+ T cells from thawed PBMCs was performed by magnetic negative selection. Trimming shortened V by 4 bases and J by 6 bases, and 11 bases separated the two germline ends. This CDR3 spans 13 amino acids. The germline CDR1 and CDR2 sequences are MNHEY and SVGAGI. Here immunoSEQ multiplex PCR was the method, and the copy in TCRdb shows in-frame clones only, minus some. The table includes about 27,000 clones, around 85% detected once. These data originate in a study of PD-1 blockade in classical Hodgkin lymphoma. Overall study context: Nivolumab was administered to patients intravenously at 3 mg/kg every 2 weeks.

This receptor was identified in a human donor with classical Hodgkin lymphoma. The specimen comprised CD4+ T cells from blood, sampled before the fourth cycle of nivolumab. The gene calls are TRBV6-5 and TRBJ2-3; D gene uncertain. CDR3 loop: CASSSPRSDTQYF. CDR3 nucleotides: TGTGCCAGCAGTTCCCCCCGTTCGGATACGCAGTATTTT.